The 4 T cell receptor beta chains given below trace back to one sample, sequenced in a study of blood T cell repertoires in COVID-19. The table came from immunoSEQ multiplex PCR; TCRdb's copy has only in-frame clones and leaves some out. Here the sample spans roughly 76,000 clones, 80% to 90% being singletons. Sequencing input: peripheral blood. These receptors were taken from a woman aged 18-29 years with acute or convalescent COVID-19.

The rearrangement links TRBV6-5 to TRBJ2-2; D is uncertain. The germline V gene has CDR1 MNHEY and CDR2 SVGAGI. The CDR3 is made up of 14 amino acids. The germline V and J ends were trimmed by 7 bases and 4 bases, with 13 bases remaining between them. The CDR3 protein is CASTDIHRTGELFF. In DNA form, the CDR3 reads TGTGCCAGCACAGACATCCACCGCACCGGGGAGCTGTTTTTT.

The count of this clone is one. This rearrangement joins TRBV3-1 (or the pseudogene TRBV3-2) to TRBJ1-3, with 7 bases fitting TRBD1. The CDR3 length is 15 residues. The germline CDR1 and CDR2 sequences are LGHDT and YNNKEL (reference sequence). The ends lost 4 bases at V and 5 bases at J; junction bases unmatched: 8. This CDR3 reads CASSLSQGVRNTIYF. The CDR3, as DNA: TGTGCCAGCAGCCTCAGTCAGGGGGTACGAAACACCATATATTTT.

This clone was recorded once. The chain links TRBV7-9 to TRBJ2-4; 11 bases are shared with TRBD2. The germline gives CDR1 SEHNR, CDR2 FQNEAQ (reference sequence). Losses at the gene ends were 3 bases for V and 7 bases for J; bases not matched to a gene: 11. This CDR3 comprises 17 residues. CDR3 nucleotides: TGTGCCAGCAGCTTTTCTCTAGCGGGAGGTGTATCGAACATTCAGTACTTC. It specifies CASSFSLAGGVSNIQYF.

The chain combines TRBV20-1 with TRBJ2-7; possible D gene TRBD2, 6 bases. This CDR3 region has 16 residues. From germline, CDR1 is DFQATT and CDR2 SNEGSKA (reference sequence). Trimming removed 3 bases at V and 3 bases at J, with 21 bases between. In DNA form, the CDR3 reads TGCAGTGCTAGTTTGCCAAGTGGGCGGGGTTACTACGAGCAGTACTTC. Translation gives CSASLPSGRGYYEQYF.